This T cell receptor beta chain is from a study of cytomegalovirus exposure and HLA in healthy donors. This CDR3 has 18 residues. With 0 bases clipped from V and 4 bases from J, the junction kept 12 bases outside the gene matches. Germline values: CDR1 LNHNV, CDR2 YYDKDF (reference sequence). Primers: 60 Vbeta forward and 13 Jbeta reverse. TCRdb's table, derived via immunoSEQ multiplex PCR, lists solely in-frame clones and lacks some. Found here are some 150,000 clones, approximately 80% of them singletons; the top ten hold more than 4%. This clonotype originated in a middle-aged woman in good health and CMV-seropositive. The specimen sequenced was PBMCs. The rearrangement uses TRBV15 and TRBJ2-1; 7 bases match TRBD2. The CDR3 region is CATSREEGRLAVYNEQFF. CDR3 DNA: TGTGCCACCAGCAGAGAGGAAGGGCGGCTAGCGGTGTACAATGAGCAGTTCTTC. Together with reference TRBV15 and TRBJ2-1, the CDR3 gives the full variable domain: DAMVIQNPRYQVTQFGKPVTLSCSQTLNHNVMYWYQQKSSQAPKLLFHYYDKDFNNEADTPDNFQSRRPNTSFCFLDIRSPGLGDTAMYLCATSREEGRLAVYNEQFFGPGTRLTVL.